Below are 5 T cell receptor beta chains sequenced from a single sample in a study of OX40 agonist ivuxolimab in advanced cancers. This table comes from immunoSEQ multiplex PCR, and its TCRdb copy is limited to in-frame clones, with some not included. The sample yields fewer than 85,000 clones, roughly nine tenths seen once. The starting material was CD4+ or CD8+ T cells sorted from blood, obtained in a trial of the OX40 agonist ivuxolimab. These receptors all come from an adult with an advanced solid tumor such as melanoma, head and neck, liver or kidney cancer.

The gene calls are TRBV5-4 and TRBJ2-3; D is uncertain. V was shortened by 0 bases and J by 2 bases, with 7 bases between the two germline ends. There are 14 residues in the CDR3. Germline-derived CDR1 and CDR2 are SGHNT and YYREEE (reference sequence). The DNA of the CDR3 is TGTGCCAGCAGCTTGGGCGAAGCCACAGATACGCAGTATTTT. This gives the protein CASSLGEATDTQYF.

J is TRBJ2-3 and V is TRBV11-2, with 10 bases identical to TRBD1. Per the germline V gene, CDR1 is SGHAT and CDR2 is FQNNGV. The CDR3 runs to 16 residues. The J segment lost 0 bases and the V segment lost 8 bases, leaving 8 bases of the junction unmatched. The CDR3 DNA is TGTGCCAGCGTGGGACAGGGGCTTACTAGCACAGATACGCAGTATTTT. This encodes CASVGQGLTSTDTQYF.

The chain couples TRBV7-9 to TRBJ1-4; D is possibly TRBD1 (6 bases). CDR1 is SEHNR and CDR2 is FQNEAQ in the germline V gene (reference sequence). CDR3 length: 15 residues. The germline V and J ends were trimmed by 8 bases and 3 bases, with 16 bases remaining between them. CDR3 protein: CASRKGKGANEKLFF. CDR3 sequence (DNA): TGTGCCAGCCGAAAAGGGAAGGGGGCTAATGAAAAACTGTTTTTT.

This clone was seen once. The genes are TRBV7-2 and TRBJ1-2; TRBD1 agrees at 7 bases. J was trimmed by 5 bases and V by 1 base; bases with no gene match: 13. Per the germline V gene, CDR1 is SGHTA and CDR2 is FQGNSA. The CDR3 spans 17 residues. Here the CDR3 reads CASSLVFRGGAGYGYTF. DNA for the CDR3: TGTGCCAGCAGCTTAGTGTTTCGAGGGGGCGCGGGTTATGGCTACACCTTC.

The chain has TRBV29-1 and TRBJ2-7; a possible D gene is TRBD2 (5 bases). CDR3 length: 12 amino acids. Trimming took 6 bases from V and 0 from J, leaving 9 bases between them. CDR1 is SQVTM and CDR2 is ANQGSEA in the germline V gene. CDR3 loop: CSVSGYSYEQYF. Written as DNA, the CDR3 is TGCAGCGTAAGCGGATACTCCTACGAGCAGTACTTC.